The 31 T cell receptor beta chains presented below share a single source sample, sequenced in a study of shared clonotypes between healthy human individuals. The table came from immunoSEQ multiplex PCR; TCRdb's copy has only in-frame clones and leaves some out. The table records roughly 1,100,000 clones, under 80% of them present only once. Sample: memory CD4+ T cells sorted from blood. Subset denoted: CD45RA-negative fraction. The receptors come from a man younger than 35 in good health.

The CDR3 spells CASSSRDSITGPQYF. DNA for the CDR3: TGTGCCAGCTCATCCCGGGACTCCATTACAGGGCCCCAGTACTTC. The rearrangement links TRBV18 to TRBJ2-5; D is tentatively TRBD1 or TRBD2 (6 bases each). CDR3 length equals 15 residues. V lost 5 bases and J 9 bases, leaving 22 bases between the germline ends. CDR1 and CDR2 (germline): KGHSH, LQKENI.

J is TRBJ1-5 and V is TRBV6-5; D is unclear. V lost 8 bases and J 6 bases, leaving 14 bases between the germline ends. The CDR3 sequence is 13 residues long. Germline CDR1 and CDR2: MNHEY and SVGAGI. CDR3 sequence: CASSAGLSQPQHF. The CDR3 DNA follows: TGTGCCAGCTCGGCGGGATTAAGTCAGCCCCAGCATTTT.

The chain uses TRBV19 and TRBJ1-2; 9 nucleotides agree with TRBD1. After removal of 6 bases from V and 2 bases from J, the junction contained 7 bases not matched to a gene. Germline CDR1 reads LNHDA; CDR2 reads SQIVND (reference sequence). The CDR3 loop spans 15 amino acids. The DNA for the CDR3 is TGTGCCAGTAGCGACCCGGGACAGGGCAACTATGGCTACACCTTC. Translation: CASSDPGQGNYGYTF.

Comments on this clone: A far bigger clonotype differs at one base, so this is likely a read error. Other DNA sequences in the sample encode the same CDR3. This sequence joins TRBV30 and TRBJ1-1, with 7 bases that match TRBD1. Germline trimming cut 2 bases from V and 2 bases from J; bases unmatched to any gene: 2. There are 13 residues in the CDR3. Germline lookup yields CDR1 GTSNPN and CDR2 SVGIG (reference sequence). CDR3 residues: CAWSQGGNTEAFF. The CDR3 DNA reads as TGTGCCTGGAGTCAGGGGGGCAACACTGAAGCTTTCTTT.

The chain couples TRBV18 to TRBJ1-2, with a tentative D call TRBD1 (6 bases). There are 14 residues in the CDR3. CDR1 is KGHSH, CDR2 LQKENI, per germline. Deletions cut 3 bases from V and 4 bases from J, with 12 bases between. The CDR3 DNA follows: TGTGCCAGCTCACCTAATGACAGGACCTATGGCTACACCTTC. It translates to CASSPNDRTYGYTF.

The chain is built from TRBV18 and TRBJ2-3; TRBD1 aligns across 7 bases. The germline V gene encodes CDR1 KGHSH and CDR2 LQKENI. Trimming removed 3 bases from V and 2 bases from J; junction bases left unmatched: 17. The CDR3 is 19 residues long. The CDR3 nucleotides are TGTGCCAGCTCACCGAGGGACAGCCCCCCCACCCCGAACACAGATACGCAGTATTTT. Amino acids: CASSPRDSPPTPNTDTQYF.

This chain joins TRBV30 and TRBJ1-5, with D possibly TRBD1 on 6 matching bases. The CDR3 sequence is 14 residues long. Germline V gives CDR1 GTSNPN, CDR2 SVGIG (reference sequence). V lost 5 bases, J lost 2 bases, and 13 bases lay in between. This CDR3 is CAWQQGGGNQPQHF. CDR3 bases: TGTGCCTGGCAACAGGGTGGCGGCAATCAGCCCCAGCATTTT.

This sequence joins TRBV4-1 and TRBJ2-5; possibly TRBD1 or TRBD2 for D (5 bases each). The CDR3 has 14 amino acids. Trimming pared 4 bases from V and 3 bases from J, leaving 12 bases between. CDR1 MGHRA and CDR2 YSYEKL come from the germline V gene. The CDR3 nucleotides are TGCGCCAGCAGCCGGTCGGGGCAGGAAGAGACCCAGTACTTC. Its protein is CASSRSGQEETQYF.

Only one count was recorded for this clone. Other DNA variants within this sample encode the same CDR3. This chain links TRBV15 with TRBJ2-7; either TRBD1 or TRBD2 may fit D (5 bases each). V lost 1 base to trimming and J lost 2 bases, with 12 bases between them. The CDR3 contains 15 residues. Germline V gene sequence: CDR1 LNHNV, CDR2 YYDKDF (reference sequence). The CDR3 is CATSRGGTGTYEQYF. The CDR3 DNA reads TGTGCCACCAGCAGAGGGGGGACGGGAACCTACGAGCAGTACTTC.

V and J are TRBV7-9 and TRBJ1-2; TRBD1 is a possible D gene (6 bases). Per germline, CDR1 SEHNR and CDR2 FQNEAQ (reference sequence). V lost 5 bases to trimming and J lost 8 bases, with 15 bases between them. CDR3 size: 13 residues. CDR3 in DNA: TGTGCCAGCAGCCGTGGGGGGGCTGGAGGCTACACCTTC. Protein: CASSRGGAGGYTF. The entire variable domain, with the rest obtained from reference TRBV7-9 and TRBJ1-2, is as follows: DTGVSQNPRHKITKRGQNVTFRCDPISEHNRLYWYRQTLGQGPEFLTYFQNEAQLEKSRLLSDRFSAERPKGSFSTLEIQRTEQGDSAMYLCASSRGGAGGYTFGSGTRLTVV.

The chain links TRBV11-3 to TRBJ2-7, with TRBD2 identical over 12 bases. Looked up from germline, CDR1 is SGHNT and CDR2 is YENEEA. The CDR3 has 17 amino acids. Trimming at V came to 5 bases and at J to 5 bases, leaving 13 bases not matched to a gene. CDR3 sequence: CASSLDGTSGRRDEQYF. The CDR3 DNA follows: TGTGCCAGCAGCCTCGACGGGACTAGCGGGCGACGCGACGAGCAGTACTTC.

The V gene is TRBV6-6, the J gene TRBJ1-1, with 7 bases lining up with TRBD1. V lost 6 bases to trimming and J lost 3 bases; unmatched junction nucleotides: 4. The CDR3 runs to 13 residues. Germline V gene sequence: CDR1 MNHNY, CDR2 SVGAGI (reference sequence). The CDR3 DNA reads TGTGCCAGCAGCCACAGGGGTCACACTGAAGCTTTCTTT. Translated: CASSHRGHTEAFF.

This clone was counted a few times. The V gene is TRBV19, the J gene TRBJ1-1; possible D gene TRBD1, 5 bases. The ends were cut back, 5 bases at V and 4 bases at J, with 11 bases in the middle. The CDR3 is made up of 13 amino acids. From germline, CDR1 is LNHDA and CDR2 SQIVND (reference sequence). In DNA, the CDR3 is TGTGCCAGTAGTCAGTTCCAGGGCACTGAAGCTTTCTTT. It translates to CASSQFQGTEAFF.

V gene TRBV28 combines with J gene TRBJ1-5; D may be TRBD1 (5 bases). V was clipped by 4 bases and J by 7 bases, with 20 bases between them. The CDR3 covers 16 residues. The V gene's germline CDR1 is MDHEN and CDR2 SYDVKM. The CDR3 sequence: CASSSRDPFSYQPQHF. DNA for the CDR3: TGTGCCAGCAGTTCCCGGGACCCCTTTAGTTACCAGCCCCAGCATTTT.

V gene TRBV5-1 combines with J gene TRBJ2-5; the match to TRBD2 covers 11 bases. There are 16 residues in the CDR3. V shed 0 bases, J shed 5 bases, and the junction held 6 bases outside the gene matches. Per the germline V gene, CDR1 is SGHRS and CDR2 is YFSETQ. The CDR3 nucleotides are TGCGCCAGCAGCTTGGCCGTAGCGGGAGGGCCGGAGACCCAGTACTTC. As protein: CASSLAVAGGPETQYF.

CDR3 loop: CASSLLRASDTQYF. The CDR3 DNA reads TGTGCCAGCAGCTTGTTAAGGGCCTCAGATACGCAGTATTTT. The rearrangement joins TRBV7-3 to TRBJ2-3; D remains unclear. CDR1 SGHTA and CDR2 FQGTGA come from the germline V gene. Between the trimmed V and J ends, which lost 3 bases and 4 bases, there was a span of 11 bases. This CDR3 spans 14 amino acids.

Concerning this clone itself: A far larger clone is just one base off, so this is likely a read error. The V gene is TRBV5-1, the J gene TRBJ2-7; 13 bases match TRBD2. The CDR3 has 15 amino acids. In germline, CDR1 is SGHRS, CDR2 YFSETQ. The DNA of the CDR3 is TGCGCCAGCAGCATACTAGCGGGAGGGGCCTACGAGCAGTGCTTC. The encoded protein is CASSILAGGAYEQCF.

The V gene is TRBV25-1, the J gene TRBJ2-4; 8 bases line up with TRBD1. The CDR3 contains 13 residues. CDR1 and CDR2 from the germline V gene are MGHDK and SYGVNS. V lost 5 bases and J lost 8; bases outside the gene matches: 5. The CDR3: CASSPQDRDIQYF. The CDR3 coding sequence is TGTGCCAGCAGTCCTCAGGACAGGGACATTCAGTACTTC. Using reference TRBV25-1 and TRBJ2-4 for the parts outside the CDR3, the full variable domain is EADIYQTPRYLVIGTGKKITLECSQTMGHDKMYWYQQDPGMELHLIHYSYGVNSTEKGDLSSESTVSRIRTEHFPLTLESARPSHTSQYLCASSPQDRDIQYFGAGTRLSVL.

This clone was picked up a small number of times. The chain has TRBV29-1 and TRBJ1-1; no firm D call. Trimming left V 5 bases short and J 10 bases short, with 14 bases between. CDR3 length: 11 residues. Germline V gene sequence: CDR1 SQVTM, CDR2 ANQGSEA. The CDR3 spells CSVLTPGVAFF. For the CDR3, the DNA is TGCAGCGTTCTTACACCTGGGGTAGCTTTCTTT.

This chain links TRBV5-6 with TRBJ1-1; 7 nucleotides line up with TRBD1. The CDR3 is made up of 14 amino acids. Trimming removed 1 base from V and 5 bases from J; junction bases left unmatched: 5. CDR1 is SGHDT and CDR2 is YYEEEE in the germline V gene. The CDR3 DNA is TGTGCCAGCAGCTTGAGACAGGGTGGGACTGAAGCTTTCTTT. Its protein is CASSLRQGGTEAFF.

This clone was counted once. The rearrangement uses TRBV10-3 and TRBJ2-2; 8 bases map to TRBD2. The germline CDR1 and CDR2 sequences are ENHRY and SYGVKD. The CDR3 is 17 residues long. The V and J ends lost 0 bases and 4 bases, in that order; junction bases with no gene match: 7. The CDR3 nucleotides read TGTGCCATCAGTGAGTCCCAGCGGGGGACAATCACCGGGGAGCTGTTTTTT. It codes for CAISESQRGTITGELFF.

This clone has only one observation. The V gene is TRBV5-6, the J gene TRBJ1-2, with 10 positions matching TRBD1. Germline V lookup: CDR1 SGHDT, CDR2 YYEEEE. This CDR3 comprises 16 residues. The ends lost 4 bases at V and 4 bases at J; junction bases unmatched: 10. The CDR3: CASSLRQGANIYGYTF. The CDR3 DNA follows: TGTGCCAGCAGCCTTCGACAGGGGGCTAATATCTATGGCTACACCTTC.

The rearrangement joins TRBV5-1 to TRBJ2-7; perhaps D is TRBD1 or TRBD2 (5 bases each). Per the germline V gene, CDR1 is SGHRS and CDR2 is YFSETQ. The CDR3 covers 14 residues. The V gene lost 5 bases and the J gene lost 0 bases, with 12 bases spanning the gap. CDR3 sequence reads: CASRGEASSYEQYF. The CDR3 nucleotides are TGCGCCAGCAGGGGGGAAGCAAGCTCCTACGAGCAGTACTTC. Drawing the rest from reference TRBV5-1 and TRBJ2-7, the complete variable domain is KAGVTQTPRYLIKTRGQQVTLSCSPISGHRSVSWYQQTPGQGLQFLFEYFSETQRNKGNFPGRFSGRQFSNSRSEMNVSTLELGDSALYLCASRGEASSYEQYFGPGTRLTVT.

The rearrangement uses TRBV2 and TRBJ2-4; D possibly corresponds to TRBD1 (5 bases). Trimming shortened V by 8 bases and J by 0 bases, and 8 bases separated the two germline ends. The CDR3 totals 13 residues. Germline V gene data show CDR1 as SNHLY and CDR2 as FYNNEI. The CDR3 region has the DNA TGTGCCAGCCCAGGGTTAGCCAAAAACATTCAGTACTTC. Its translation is CASPGLAKNIQYF.

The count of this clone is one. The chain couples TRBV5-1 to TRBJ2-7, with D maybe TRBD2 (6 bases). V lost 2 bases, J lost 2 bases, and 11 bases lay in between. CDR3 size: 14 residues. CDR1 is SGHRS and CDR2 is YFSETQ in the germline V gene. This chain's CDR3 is CASSFRTTTYEQYF. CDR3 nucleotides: TGCGCCAGCAGCTTCCGGACTACTACCTACGAGCAGTACTTC.

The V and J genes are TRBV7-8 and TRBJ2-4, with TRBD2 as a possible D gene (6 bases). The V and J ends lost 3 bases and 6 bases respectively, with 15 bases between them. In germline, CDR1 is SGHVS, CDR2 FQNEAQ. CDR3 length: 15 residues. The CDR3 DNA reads TGTGCCAGCAGCTTGACGACTAGTAAAGGAAACATTCAGTACTTC. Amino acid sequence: CASSLTTSKGNIQYF.

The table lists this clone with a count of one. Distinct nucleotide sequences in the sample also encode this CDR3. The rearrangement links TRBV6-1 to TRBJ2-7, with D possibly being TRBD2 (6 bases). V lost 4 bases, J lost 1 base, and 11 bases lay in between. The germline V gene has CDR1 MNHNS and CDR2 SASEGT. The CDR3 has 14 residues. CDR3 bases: TGTGCCAGCAGTGGCTCGGGAGCATCCTACGAGCAGTACTTC. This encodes CASSGSGASYEQYF.

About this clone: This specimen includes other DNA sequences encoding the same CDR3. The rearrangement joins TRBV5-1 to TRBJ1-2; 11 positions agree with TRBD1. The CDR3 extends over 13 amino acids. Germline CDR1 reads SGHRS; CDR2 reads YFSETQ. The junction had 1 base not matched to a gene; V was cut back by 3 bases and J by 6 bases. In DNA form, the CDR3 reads TGCGCCAGCAGCTCGGGACAGGGGGATGGCTACACCTTC. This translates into CASSSGQGDGYTF.

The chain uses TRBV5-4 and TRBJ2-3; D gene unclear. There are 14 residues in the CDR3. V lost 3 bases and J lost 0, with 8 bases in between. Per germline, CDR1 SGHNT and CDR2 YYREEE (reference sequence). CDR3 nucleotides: TGTGCCAGCAGCTCAAGATCTAGCACAGATACGCAGTATTTT. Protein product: CASSSRSSTDTQYF.

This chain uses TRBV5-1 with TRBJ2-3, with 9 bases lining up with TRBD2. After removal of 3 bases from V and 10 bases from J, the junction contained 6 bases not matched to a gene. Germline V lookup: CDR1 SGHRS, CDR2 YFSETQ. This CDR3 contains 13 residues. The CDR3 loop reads CASSWTSEQAQYF. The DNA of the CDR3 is TGCGCCAGCAGCTGGACTAGCGAGCAAGCGCAGTATTTT.

CDR3 sequence: CASRKDRNYGYTF. For the CDR3, the DNA is TGTGCCAGTAGGAAAGACAGAAACTATGGCTACACCTTC. J is TRBJ1-2 and V is TRBV19; D might be TRBD1 (5 bases). The ends were cut back, 6 bases at V and 2 bases at J, with 10 bases in the middle. Germline V gene sequence: CDR1 LNHDA, CDR2 SQIVND (reference sequence). There are 13 residues in the CDR3.